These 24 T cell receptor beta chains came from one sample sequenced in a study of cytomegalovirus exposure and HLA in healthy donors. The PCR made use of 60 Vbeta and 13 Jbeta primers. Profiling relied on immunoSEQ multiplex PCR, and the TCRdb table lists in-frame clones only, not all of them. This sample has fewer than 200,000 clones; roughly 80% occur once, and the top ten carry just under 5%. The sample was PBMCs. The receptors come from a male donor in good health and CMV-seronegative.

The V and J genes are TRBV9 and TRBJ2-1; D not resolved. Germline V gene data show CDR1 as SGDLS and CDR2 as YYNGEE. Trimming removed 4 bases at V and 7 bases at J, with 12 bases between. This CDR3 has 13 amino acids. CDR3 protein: CASSPRLENEQFF. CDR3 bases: TGTGCCAGCAGCCCCCGACTGGAAAATGAGCAGTTCTTC.

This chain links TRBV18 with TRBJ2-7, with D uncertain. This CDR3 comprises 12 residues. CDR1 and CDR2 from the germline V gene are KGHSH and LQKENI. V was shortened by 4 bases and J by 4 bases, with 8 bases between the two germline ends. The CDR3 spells CASSLERYEQYF. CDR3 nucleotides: TGTGCCAGCTCACTCGAGAGGTACGAGCAGTACTTC.

CDR3 in amino acids: CASSSSTGPNSPLHF. CDR3 sequence (DNA): TGTGCCAGCAGCTCATCGACAGGACCAAATTCACCCCTCCACTTT. The J gene is TRBJ1-6, the V gene TRBV9, with D perhaps matching TRBD1 (6 bases). Between the trimmed V and J ends, which lost 4 bases and 7 bases, there was a span of 15 bases. This CDR3 comprises 15 residues. CDR1 and CDR2 from the germline V gene are SGDLS and YYNGEE.

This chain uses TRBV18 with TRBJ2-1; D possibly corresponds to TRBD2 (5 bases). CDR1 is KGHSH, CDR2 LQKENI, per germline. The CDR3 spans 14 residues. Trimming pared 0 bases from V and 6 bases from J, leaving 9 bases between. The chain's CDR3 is CASSPPMGVNEQFF. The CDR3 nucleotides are TGTGCCAGCTCACCACCCATGGGAGTCAATGAGCAGTTCTTC. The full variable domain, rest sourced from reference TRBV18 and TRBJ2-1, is NAGVMQNPRHLVRRRGQEARLRCSPMKGHSHVYWYRQLPEEGLKFMVYLQKENIIDESGMPKERFSAEFPKEGPSILRIQQVVRGDSAAYFCASSPPMGVNEQFFGPGTRLTVL.

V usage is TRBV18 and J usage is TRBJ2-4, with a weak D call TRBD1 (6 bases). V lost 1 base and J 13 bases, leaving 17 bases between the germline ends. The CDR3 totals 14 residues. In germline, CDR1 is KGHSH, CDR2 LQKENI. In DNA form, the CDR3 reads TGTGCCAGCTCACCACACCACGAACAGGGCACCCAGTACTTC. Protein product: CASSPHHEQGTQYF.

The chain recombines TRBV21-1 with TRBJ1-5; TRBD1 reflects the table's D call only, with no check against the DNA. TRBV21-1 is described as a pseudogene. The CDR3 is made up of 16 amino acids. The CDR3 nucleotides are TGTGCCAGCAGCAATAAGACAGGGGGTAGCAATCAGCCCCAGCATTTT. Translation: CASSNKTGGSNQPQHF.

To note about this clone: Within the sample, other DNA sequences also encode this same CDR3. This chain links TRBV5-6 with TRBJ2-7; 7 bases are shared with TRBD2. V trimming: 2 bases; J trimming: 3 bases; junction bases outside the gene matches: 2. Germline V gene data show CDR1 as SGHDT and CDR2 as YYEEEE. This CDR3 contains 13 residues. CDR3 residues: CASSFGTNYEQYF. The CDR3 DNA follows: TGTGCCAGCAGCTTCGGGACTAACTACGAGCAGTACTTC.

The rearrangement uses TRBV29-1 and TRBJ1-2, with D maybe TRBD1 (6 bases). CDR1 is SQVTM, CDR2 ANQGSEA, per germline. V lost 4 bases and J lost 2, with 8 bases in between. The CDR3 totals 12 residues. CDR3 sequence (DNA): TGCAGCGTTGGGGACAAAAACTATGGCTACACCTTC. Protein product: CSVGDKNYGYTF.

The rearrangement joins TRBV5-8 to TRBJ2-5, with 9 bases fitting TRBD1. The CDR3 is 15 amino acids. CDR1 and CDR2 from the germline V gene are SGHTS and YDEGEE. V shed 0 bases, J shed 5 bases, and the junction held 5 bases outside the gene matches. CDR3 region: CASSLEGQGSETQYF. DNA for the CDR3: TGTGCCAGCAGCTTGGAGGGACAGGGTTCGGAGACCCAGTACTTC.

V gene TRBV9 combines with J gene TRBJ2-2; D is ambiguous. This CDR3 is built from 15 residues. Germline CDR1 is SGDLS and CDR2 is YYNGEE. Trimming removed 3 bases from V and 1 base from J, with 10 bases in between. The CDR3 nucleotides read TGTGCCAGCAGCGGGGTTGGCGGGAACACCGGGGAGCTGTTTTTT. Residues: CASSGVGGNTGELFF.

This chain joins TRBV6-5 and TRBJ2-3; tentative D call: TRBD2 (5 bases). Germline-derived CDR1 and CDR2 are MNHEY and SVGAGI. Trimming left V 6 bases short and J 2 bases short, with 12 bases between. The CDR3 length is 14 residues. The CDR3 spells CASSFFGVTDTQYF. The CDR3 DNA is TGTGCCAGCAGCTTTTTCGGGGTCACAGATACGCAGTATTTT.

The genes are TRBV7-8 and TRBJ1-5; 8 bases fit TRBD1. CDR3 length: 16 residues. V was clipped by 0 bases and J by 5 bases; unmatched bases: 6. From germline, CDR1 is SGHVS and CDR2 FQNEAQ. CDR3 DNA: TGTGCCAGCAGCTTAGCGCTCCAGGGGGCGTATCAGCCCCAGCATTTT. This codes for CASSLALQGAYQPQHF.

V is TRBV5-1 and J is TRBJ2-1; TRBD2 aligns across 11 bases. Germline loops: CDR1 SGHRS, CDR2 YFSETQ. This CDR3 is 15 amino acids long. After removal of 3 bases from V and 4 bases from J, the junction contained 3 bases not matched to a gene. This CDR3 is CASSSRTSGYNEQFF. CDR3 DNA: TGCGCCAGCAGCTCAAGGACTAGCGGGTACAATGAGCAGTTCTTC.

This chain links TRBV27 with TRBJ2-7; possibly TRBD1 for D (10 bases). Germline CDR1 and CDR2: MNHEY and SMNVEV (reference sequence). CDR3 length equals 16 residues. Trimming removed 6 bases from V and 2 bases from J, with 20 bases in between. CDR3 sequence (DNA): TGTGCCAGCAGAGCCCTAGCGGGACAGGGGCCCTACGAGCAGTACTTC. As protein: CASRALAGQGPYEQYF.

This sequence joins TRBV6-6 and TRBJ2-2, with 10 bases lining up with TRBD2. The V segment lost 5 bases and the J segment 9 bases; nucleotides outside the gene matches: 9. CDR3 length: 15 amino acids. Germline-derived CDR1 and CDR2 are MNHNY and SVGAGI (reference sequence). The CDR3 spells CASSTLAGRTRELFF. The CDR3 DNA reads TGTGCCAGCAGTACACTAGCGGGACGTACCAGGGAGCTGTTTTTT.

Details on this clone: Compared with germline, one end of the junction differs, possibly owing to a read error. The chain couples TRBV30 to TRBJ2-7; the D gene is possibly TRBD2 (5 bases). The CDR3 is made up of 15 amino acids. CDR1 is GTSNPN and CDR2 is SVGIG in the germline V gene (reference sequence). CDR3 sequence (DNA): TGTGCCTGGGAACCCCCGAGCCCCATGGGAGAAGAGCAGTGCTTC. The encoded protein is CAWEPPSPMGEEQCF.

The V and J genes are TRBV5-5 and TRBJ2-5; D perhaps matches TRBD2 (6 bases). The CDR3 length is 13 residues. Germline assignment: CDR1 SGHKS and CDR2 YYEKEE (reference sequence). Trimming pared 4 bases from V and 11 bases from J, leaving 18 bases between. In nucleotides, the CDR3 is TGTGCCAGCAGCCCAGGGACTTCCAGGGAGCAGTACTTC. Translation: CASSPGTSREQYF. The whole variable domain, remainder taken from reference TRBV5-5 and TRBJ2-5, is DAGVTQSPTHLIKTRGQQVTLRCSPISGHKSVSWYQQVLGQGPQFIFQYYEKEERGRGNFPDRFSARQFPNYSSELNVNALLLGDSALYLCASSPGTSREQYFGPGTRLLVL.

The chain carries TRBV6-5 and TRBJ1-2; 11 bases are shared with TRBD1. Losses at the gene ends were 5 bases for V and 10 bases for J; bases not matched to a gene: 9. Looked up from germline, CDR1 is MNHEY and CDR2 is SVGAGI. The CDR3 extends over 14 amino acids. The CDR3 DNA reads TGTGCCAGCAGTGACCCGGGACAGGGGGGCCTCTACACCTTC. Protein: CASSDPGQGGLYTF.

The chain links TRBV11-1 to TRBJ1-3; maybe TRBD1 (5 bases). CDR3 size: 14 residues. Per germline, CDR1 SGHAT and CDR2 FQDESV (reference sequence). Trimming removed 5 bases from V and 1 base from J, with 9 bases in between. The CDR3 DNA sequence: TGTGCCAGCAGCCGACGGGGGTCTGGAAACACCATATATTTT. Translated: CASSRRGSGNTIYF.

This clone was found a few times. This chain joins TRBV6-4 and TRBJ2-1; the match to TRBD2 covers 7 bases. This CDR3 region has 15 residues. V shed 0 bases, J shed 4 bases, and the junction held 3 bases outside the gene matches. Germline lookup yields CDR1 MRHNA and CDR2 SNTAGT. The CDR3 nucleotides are TGTGCCAGCAGTGACTCCGAGCGGGATTACAATGAGCAGTTCTTC. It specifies CASSDSERDYNEQFF.

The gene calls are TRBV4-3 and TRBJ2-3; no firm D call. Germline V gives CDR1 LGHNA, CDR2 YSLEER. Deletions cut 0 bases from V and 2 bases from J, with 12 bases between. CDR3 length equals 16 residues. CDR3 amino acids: CASSQDVDTNTDTQYF. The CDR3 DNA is TGCGCCAGCAGCCAAGATGTCGATACTAACACAGATACGCAGTATTTT.

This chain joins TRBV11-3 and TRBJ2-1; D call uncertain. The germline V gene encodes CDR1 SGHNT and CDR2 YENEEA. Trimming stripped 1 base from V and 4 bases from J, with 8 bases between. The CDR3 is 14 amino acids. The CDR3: CASSLGFGYNEQFF. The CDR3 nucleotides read TGTGCCAGCAGCTTAGGGTTCGGGTACAATGAGCAGTTCTTC.

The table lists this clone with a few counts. CDR3 nucleotide sequence: TGCAGCGTATCGGGGGTTATGGACTCTACGGCCTACGAGCAGTACTTC. This codes for CSVSGVMDSTAYEQYF. The V gene is TRBV29-1, the J gene TRBJ2-7, with D possibly TRBD2 on 6 matching bases. This CDR3 has 16 amino acids. Germline V CDR1 and CDR2: SQVTM, ANQGSEA. V was trimmed by 6 bases and J by 2 bases, leaving 23 bases between them.

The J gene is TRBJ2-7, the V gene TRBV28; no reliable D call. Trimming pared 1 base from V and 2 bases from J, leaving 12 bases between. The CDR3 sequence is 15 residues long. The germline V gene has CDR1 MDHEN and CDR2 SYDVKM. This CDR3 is CASSLSQAIAYEQYF. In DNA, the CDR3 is TGTGCCAGCAGTTTATCCCAGGCTATAGCCTACGAGCAGTACTTC.